The sample holds many counts of the clone carrying this T cell receptor (beta chain). The germline gives CDR1 MNHEY, CDR2 SVGAGI. The CDR3 loop spans 11 amino acids. Trimming took 6 bases from V and 7 from J, leaving 10 bases between them. The data stem from a study of T-cell memory formation after mild COVID-19. MiXCR, applied by TCRdb to the 5' RACE reads, yields one record per CDR3 protein. The sample holds almost 550,000 distinct CDR3 sequences, about a fifth seen once. The clonotype originates from an adult woman who had mild COVID-19 (a few samples of this study predate the infection). Cell type and time point are not known. The chain couples TRBV6-5 to TRBJ2-7; D remains ambiguous. The specimen sequenced was PBMCs or a T cell subset sorted from them (not recorded which). The CDR3, as DNA: TGTGCCAGCAGCTCCCCTTTTGAGCAGTACTTC. The encoded protein is CASSSPFEQYF.